These T cell receptor beta chains were read from a single sample in a study of blood T cell repertoires in COVID-19. Generated by immunoSEQ multiplex PCR, the TCRdb table keeps only in-frame clones and is missing some. The data show hundreds of thousands of clones, around nine tenths seen once. What was sequenced was PBMCs or T cells enriched from blood (not recorded which). These receptors originate from a woman in her thirties or forties who had recovered from COVID-19. CDR3s include the opening cysteine and the closing phenylalanine or tryptophan. A D gene is named only where the DNA matches it firmly. The size entry is marked missing in some rows and otherwise reads once, few, many or a size class.

NA	TRBJ1-5	NA	TRBV5-1	CASSSTDASNQPQHF	TGCGCCAGCAGCTCCACAGACGCTAGCAATCAGCCCCAGCATTTT
TRBD1	TRBJ2-7	NA	TRBV9	CASSARTQKGAPTISSYEQYF	TGTGCCAGCAGCGCTCGTACCCAAAAGGGGGCACCCACCATTAGCTCCTACGAGCAGTACTTC
TRBD2	TRBJ2-1	NA	TRBV9	CASSGPRGGLYNEQFF	TGTGCCAGCAGCGGTCCGAGGGGAGGGCTATACAATGAGCAGTTCTTC
TRBD2	TRBJ2-1	NA	TRBV9	CASSVGGADYNEQFF	TGTGCCAGCAGCGTCGGGGGGGCTGACTACAATGAGCAGTTCTTC
NA	TRBJ2-2	NA	TRBV11-2	CASSPNRGIAGELFF	TGTGCCAGCAGCCCTAACCGGGGGATCGCCGGGGAGCTGTTTTTT
TRBD1	TRBJ2-3	NA	TRBV28	CATKGQGYTGTQYF	TGTGCCACTAAAGGACAGGGGTACACGGGTACGCAGTATTTT
NA	TRBJ1-2	NA	TRBV7-9	CASSLADTGRSYGYTF	TGTGCCAGCAGCTTAGCGGATACAGGGCGTAGCTATGGCTACACCTTC
NA	TRBJ2-1	NA	TRBV25-1	CASSQLGSSYNEQFF	TGTGCCAGCAGTCAGCTCGGGAGCTCCTACAATGAGCAGTTCTTC
NA	TRBJ1-2	few	TRBV5-4	CASSSGNYGYTF	TGTGCCAGCAGCTCTGGCAACTATGGCTACACCTTC
NA	TRBJ1-1	NA	TRBV28	CASSRGQGLTEAFF	TGTGCCAGCAGCCGCGGGCAGGGGCTAACTGAAGCTTTCTTT
TRBD2	TRBJ2-1	NA	TRBV7-3	CASSLRTSGGEQFF	TGTGCCAGCAGCTTAAGGACTAGCGGGGGGGAGCAGTTCTTC
TRBD1	TRBJ1-1	NA	TRBV11-2	CASSLNSDRGEAFF	TGTGCCAGCAGCTTAAACTCGGACAGGGGTGAAGCTTTCTTT
TRBD2	TRBJ2-3	once	TRBV3-1/TRBV3-2	CASTAVTGGLDTQYF	TGTGCCAGCACGGCTGTTACGGGGGGATTAGATACGCAGTATTTT
NA	TRBJ2-7	NA	TRBV5-1	CASSLVGDYEQYF	TGCGCCAGCAGCTTGGTAGGGGACTACGAGCAGTACTTC
NA	TRBJ2-1	once	TRBV18	CASSPLRQDRRSYNEQFF	TGTGCCAGCTCACCTCTCCGCCAGGACAGAAGATCCTACAATGAGCAGTTCTTC
NA	TRBJ1-5	NA	TRBV3-1/TRBV3-2	CASSQGQSNQPQHF	TGTGCCAGCAGCCAAGGGCAAAGCAATCAGCCCCAGCATTTT
NA	TRBJ1-3	NA	TRBV27	CASSFSGGNTIYF	TGTGCCAGCAGTTTCTCCGGGGGGAACACCATATATTTT
NA	TRBJ2-7	once	TRBV7-3	CASRASGAPIYEQYF	TGTGCCAGCAGGGCCTCAGGGGCCCCCATCTACGAGCAGTACTTC
TRBD1	TRBJ1-1	NA	TRBV6-5	CASSTRQGRDTEAFF	TGTGCCAGCAGTACCCGACAGGGAAGGGACACTGAAGCTTTCTTT
NA	TRBJ2-5	NA	TRBV12-3/TRBV12-4	CASSLDIQETQYF	TGTGCCAGCAGTTTGGACATCCAAGAGACCCAGTACTTC
NA	TRBJ1-6	once	TRBV18	CASSPTGDNSPLHF	TGTGCCAGCTCACCGACAGGAGATAATTCACCCCTCCACTTT
TRBD1	TRBJ1-5	NA	TRBV19	CASSIPGQGTPQHF	TGTGCCAGTAGTATACCCGGACAGGGAACGCCCCAGCATTTT
TRBD1	TRBJ2-5	NA	TRBV5-6	CASSPGTGRTQETQYF	TGTGCCAGCAGCCCTGGGACAGGGAGGACCCAAGAGACCCAGTACTTC
NA	TRBJ1-2	once	TRBV28	CASSLPQGLRDGYTF	TGTGCCAGCAGTCTCCCCCAGGGATTAAGGGATGGCTACACCTTC
TRBD2	TRBJ2-1	NA	TRBV3-1/TRBV3-2	CASSQGSSGIAYNEQFF	TGTGCCAGCAGCCAGGGGTCTAGCGGGATAGCCTACAATGAGCAGTTCTTC
NA	TRBJ2-7	NA	TRBV28	CASGGKNSYEQYF	TGTGCCAGCGGGGGGAAGAACTCCTACGAGCAGTACTTC
NA	TRBJ1-6	few	TRBV7-9	CASSLEARPESPLHF	TGTGCCAGCAGCTTAGAGGCCAGGCCGGAATCACCCCTCCACTTT
NA	TRBJ1-3	NA	TRBV19	CASSPRVSGNTIYF	TGTGCCAGTAGTCCCCGGGTCTCTGGAAACACCATATATTTT
NA	TRBJ2-7	NA	TRBV28	CASSRTPEGNEQYF	TGTGCCAGCAGTAGGACGCCAGAGGGTAACGAGCAGTACTTC
NA	TRBJ2-2	NA	TRBV6-2/TRBV6-3	CASSYTAANTGELFF	TGTGCCAGCAGTTACACGGCGGCAAACACCGGGGAGCTGTTTTTT
TRBD1	TRBJ1-5	once	TRBV19	CASSVDRDTAQHF	TGTGCCAGTAGTGTAGACAGGGACACAGCCCAGCATTTT
NA	TRBJ2-7	once	TRBV6-6	CASSPRGAGQYRMGQYF	TGTGCCAGCAGTCCCCGTGGCGCTGGACAGTACCGTATGGGGCAGTACTTC
NA	TRBJ2-7	NA	TRBV27	CASSFQGPQYEQYF	TGTGCCAGCAGTTTTCAGGGGCCCCAGTACGAGCAGTACTTC
TRBD1	TRBJ2-1	NA	TRBV7-2	CASSLWTGSDNEQFF	TGTGCCAGCAGCTTATGGACAGGGAGCGACAATGAGCAGTTCTTC
TRBD2	TRBJ2-7	NA	TRBV7-2	CASSWASGTYEQYF	TGTGCCAGCAGCTGGGCTAGCGGAACGTACGAGCAGTACTTC
TRBD2	TRBJ2-2	NA	TRBV6-1	CASSEGGGGIGELFF	TGTGCCAGCAGTGAAGGTGGGGGAGGGATCGGGGAGCTGTTTTTT
TRBD1	TRBJ2-3	NA	TRBV28	CASSLLGDREGDTQYF	TGTGCCAGCAGTTTGCTTGGGGACAGGGAGGGGGATACGCAGTATTTT